Listed here are 28 T cell receptor beta chains from one sample, sequenced in a study of blood T cell repertoires in COVID-19 (dated by TCRdb to the early 2020s). Libraries were built with the immunoSEQ multiplex PCR assay. TCRdb carries this immuneACCESS record with in-frame sequences only. Its versions omit some clonotypes, under half of them owing to an unresolved V gene in the studies checked, with the rest unexplained. The table for this sample lists about 280,000 clones; over 75% of them were counted only once. In total, the top ten clones hold 13% of the sample. Sample: peripheral blood. These receptor sequences come from a human donor in a cohort sampled during active COVID-19.

The sample holds one count of this clone. The chain employs TRBV19 and TRBJ1-2; D gene uncertain. CDR1 LNHDA and CDR2 SQIVND come from the germline V gene (reference sequence). This CDR3 comprises 12 residues. V shed 1 base and J shed 7 bases, with 7 bases lying between them. The CDR3 sequence: CASSIVAGGYTF. As DNA, the CDR3 is TGTGCCAGTAGTATAGTAGCCGGTGGCTACACCTTC. The whole variable domain, remainder taken from reference TRBV19 and TRBJ1-2, is DGGITQSPKYLFRKEGQNVTLSCEQNLNHDAMYWYRQDPGQGLRLIYYSQIVNDFQKGDIAEGYSVSREKKESFPLTVTSAQKNPTAFYLCASSIVAGGYTFGSGTRLTVV.

The chain combines TRBV10-2 with TRBJ2-7; the D gene could be TRBD1 or TRBD2 (6 bases each). Germline loops: CDR1 WSHSY, CDR2 SAAADI. Trimming pared 4 bases from V and 3 bases from J, leaving 22 bases between. The CDR3 loop spans 17 amino acids. The CDR3 reads CASSGSGDSINRYEQYF. CDR3 nucleotides: TGCGCCAGCAGTGGGTCAGGGGACTCTATCAACCGCTACGAGCAGTACTTC.

V gene TRBV5-4 combines with J gene TRBJ2-2, with D maybe TRBD2 (5 bases). The CDR3 spans 14 residues. Germline V gene data show CDR1 as SGHNT and CDR2 as YYREEE (reference sequence). V gave up 1 base and J gave up 5 bases, with 9 bases separating them. The CDR3 bases are TGTGCCAGCAGCTTGAGGGAGTCGACCGGGGAGCTGTTTTTT. As protein: CASSLRESTGELFF.

J is TRBJ2-1 and V is TRBV5-5; 10 bases align to TRBD2. Germline V gene data show CDR1 as SGHKS and CDR2 as YYEKEE (reference sequence). Unmatched junction bases numbered 1, after V lost 0 bases and J lost 4 bases. The CDR3 length is 15 residues. Here the CDR3 DNA reads TGTGCCAGCAGCTTGGCACTAGCGGGGTACAATGAGCAGTTCTTC. Protein product: CASSLALAGYNEQFF.

V is TRBV14 and J is TRBJ2-1, with TRBD2 matching 7 bases. CDR3 length equals 16 residues. Germline V gene data show CDR1 as SGHDN and CDR2 as FVKESK. Trimming took 1 base from V and 2 from J; bases not matched to a gene: 5. The CDR3 bases are TGTGCCAGCAGCCAAGCCGGGGGGTGGGCCTACAATGAGCAGTTCTTC. Translated: CASSQAGGWAYNEQFF.

The chain uses TRBV4-2 and TRBJ1-6; 7 bases map to TRBD1. The germline V gene has CDR1 LGHNA and CDR2 YNFKEQ. Germline trimming cut 2 bases from V and 10 bases from J; bases unmatched to any gene: 8. The CDR3 covers 15 residues. CDR3 amino acids: CASSQQQGTESPLHF. CDR3 bases: TGTGCCAGCAGCCAACAACAGGGGACGGAATCACCCCTCCACTTT.

Written as DNA, the CDR3 is TGCGCCAGCAGCCCCAGCGGACAGAGGGTTGTGGAGACCCAGTACTTC. Translation gives CASSPSGQRVVETQYF. This chain joins TRBV4-1 and TRBJ2-5; maybe TRBD1 (6 bases). CDR1 MGHRA and CDR2 YSYEKL come from the germline V gene. The CDR3 is 16 amino acids. V was trimmed by 4 bases and J by 5 bases, leaving 20 bases between them.

The chain recombines TRBV25-1 with TRBJ2-5; possible D gene TRBD1, 6 bases. CDR3 size: 15 residues. The V gene lost 4 bases and the J gene lost 7 bases, with 19 bases spanning the gap. Germline lookup yields CDR1 MGHDK and CDR2 SYGVNS. The CDR3 region has the DNA TGTGCCAGCAGTGCCCGACAGGCCGGCAGTGGGACCCAGTACTTC. Its translation is CASSARQAGSGTQYF.

This chain joins TRBV7-3 and TRBJ2-1, with 8 bases fitting TRBD2. Germline trimming cut 0 bases from V and 9 bases from J; bases unmatched to any gene: 7. Germline-derived CDR1 and CDR2 are SGHTA and FQGTGA. There are 15 residues in the CDR3. CDR3 nucleotides: TGTGCCAGCAGCTTAACCACGGGAGGGTCAAGTGAGCAGTTCTTC. Its protein is CASSLTTGGSSEQFF.

This chain connects TRBV5-6 to TRBJ2-5; 11 positions agree with TRBD2. Trimming at V came to 0 bases and at J to 4 bases, leaving 5 bases not matched to a gene. The V gene's germline CDR1 is SGHDT and CDR2 YYEEEE. This CDR3 is 16 amino acids long. The CDR3 DNA is TGTGCCAGCAGCTTGGTTAGACTAGCGGGACTAGAGACCCAGTACTTC. Its translation is CASSLVRLAGLETQYF.

This rearrangement joins TRBV11-2 to TRBJ1-2, with a tentative D call TRBD1 (6 bases). Germline V lookup: CDR1 SGHAT, CDR2 FQNNGV. This CDR3 is built from 16 residues. V was shortened by 2 bases and J by 2 bases, with 15 bases between the two germline ends. CDR3 residues: CASSLSNNRANYGYTF. In DNA, the CDR3 is TGTGCCAGCAGCTTAAGTAATAACAGGGCCAACTATGGCTACACCTTC.

The chain carries TRBV4-1 and TRBJ2-7; 8 nucleotides align to TRBD2. The V gene's germline CDR1 is MGHRA and CDR2 YSYEKL. The V gene end was trimmed by 7 bases and the J gene end by 2 bases; junction bases not matched to a gene: 16. CDR3 size: 17 residues. Written as DNA, the CDR3 is TGCGCCAGCACCCCTTCCCTTATAGCGGGGATTACCTACGAGCAGTACTTC. Translated: CASTPSLIAGITYEQYF.

The rearrangement uses TRBV28 and TRBJ2-1, with TRBD1 matching over 9 bases. CDR1 is MDHEN and CDR2 is SYDVKM in the germline V gene. With 11 bases clipped from V and 6 bases from J, the junction kept 11 bases outside the gene matches. CDR3 length: 14 amino acids. CDR3 loop: CAVTGTGNGNEQFF. The CDR3 bases are TGTGCCGTAACCGGGACAGGGAACGGCAATGAGCAGTTCTTC.

This clone has just one count. The chain uses TRBV5-1 and TRBJ2-1; TRBD2 aligns across 11 bases. The germline V gene has CDR1 SGHRS and CDR2 YFSETQ. This CDR3 is 16 amino acids long. Trimming at V came to 0 bases and at J to 6 bases, leaving 5 bases not matched to a gene. Written as DNA, the CDR3 is TGCGCCAGCAGCTTGGTAGCGGGAGGGCCGTTCAATGAGCAGTTCTTC. Amino acids: CASSLVAGGPFNEQFF.

A single count supports this clone. The CDR3 here is CASSQDHRGAGQPQHF. The CDR3 nucleotides are TGTGCCAGCAGCCAAGACCACAGGGGAGCGGGTCAGCCCCAGCATTTT. The V and J genes are TRBV4-2 and TRBJ1-5; 7 bases agree with TRBD1. The germline CDR1 and CDR2 sequences are LGHNA and YNFKEQ. The CDR3 consists of 16 residues. V was pared by 0 bases and J by 6 bases, with 8 bases of the junction left unmatched.

The chain uses TRBV2 and TRBJ2-1; D not resolved. The CDR3 loop spans 16 amino acids. V was trimmed by 5 bases and J by 1 base, leaving 15 bases between them. From germline, CDR1 is SNHLY and CDR2 FYNNEI. The CDR3 spells CASSPSLGVSYNEQFF. The CDR3 DNA is TGTGCCAGCAGTCCCAGCCTAGGTGTGTCCTACAATGAGCAGTTCTTC. The variable domain in full, completed from reference TRBV2 and TRBJ2-1, reads EPEVTQTPSHQVTQMGQEVILRCVPISNHLYFYWYRQILGQKVEFLVSFYNNEISEKSEIFDDQFSVERPDGSNFTLKIRSTKLEDSAMYFCASSPSLGVSYNEQFFGPGTRLTVL.

The rearrangement uses TRBV2 and TRBJ1-5; D gene uncertain. CDR1 and CDR2 (germline): SNHLY, FYNNEI. The CDR3 extends over 15 amino acids. V was pared by 5 bases and J by 1 base, with 12 bases between. Here the CDR3 DNA reads TGTGCCAGCAGTCCCGGGGAGGGCAGCAATCAGCCCCAGCATTTT. Its translation is CASSPGEGSNQPQHF.

This clone was seen a handful of times. The V call is TRBV4-2, the J call TRBJ2-5; 8 positions agree with TRBD2. CDR1 is LGHNA, CDR2 YNFKEQ, per germline. Unmatched junction bases numbered 0, after V lost 1 base and J lost 2 bases. The CDR3 runs to 14 residues. The CDR3 protein is CASSQAGGQETQYF. The CDR3 DNA reads as TGTGCCAGCAGCCAAGCGGGAGGGCAAGAGACCCAGTACTTC.

The genes are TRBV24-1 and TRBJ2-1, with 13 bases identical to TRBD2. Trimming cost V 3 bases and J 6 bases; bases outside gene matches: 1. CDR1 and CDR2 (germline): KGHDR, SFDVKD. The CDR3 is made up of 15 amino acids. CDR3 sequence: CATSDRTSGGNEQFF. The CDR3 DNA reads TGTGCCACCAGTGATCGGACTAGCGGGGGCAATGAGCAGTTCTTC.

The chain combines TRBV6-5 with TRBJ2-4; D is unclear. The CDR3 runs to 15 residues. Looked up from germline, CDR1 is MNHEY and CDR2 is SVGAGI. V was trimmed by 0 bases and J by 3 bases, leaving 9 bases between them. The CDR3: CASSYSRGHKNIQYF. The CDR3 region has the DNA TGTGCCAGCAGTTACTCGCGAGGCCACAAAAACATTCAGTACTTC.

J is TRBJ2-5 and V is TRBV18; D perhaps matches TRBD1 (5 bases). The V end was cut by 4 bases, the J end by 2 bases, with 8 bases between. This CDR3 has 13 amino acids. CDR1 is KGHSH, CDR2 LQKENI, per germline. CDR3 in DNA: TGTGCCAGCTCACTTCAGGGACAAGAGACCCAGTACTTC. Translating gives CASSLQGQETQYF.

This clone was picked up a small number of times. The rearrangement uses TRBV20-1 and TRBJ1-4; D unclear. This CDR3 spans 11 amino acids. V gave up 5 bases and J gave up 7 bases, with 8 bases separating them. Germline-derived CDR1 and CDR2 are DFQATT and SNEGSKA (reference sequence). The CDR3 is CSAQRGEKLFF. CDR3 in DNA: TGCAGTGCTCAACGGGGTGAAAAACTGTTTTTT.

The chain has TRBV30 and TRBJ2-5; possibly TRBD1 for D (5 bases). The CDR3 totals 13 residues. Trimming took off 4 bases at V and 0 bases at J, with 9 bases between the two ends. CDR1 and CDR2 (germline): GTSNPN, SVGIG (reference sequence). This CDR3 is CAWTQGNQETQYF. CDR3 bases: TGTGCCTGGACCCAGGGAAACCAAGAGACCCAGTACTTC. Filled out from reference TRBV30 and TRBJ2-5, the complete variable domain reads SQTIHQWPATLVQPVGSPLSLECTVEGTSNPNLYWYRQAAGRGLQLLFYSVGIGQISSEVPQNLSASRPQDRQFILSSKKLLLSDSGFYLCAWTQGNQETQYFGPGTRLLVL.

The chain uses TRBV5-1 and TRBJ1-4; TRBD1 matches 10 bases. Germline-derived CDR1 and CDR2 are SGHRS and YFSETQ. V was clipped by 5 bases and J by 7 bases; unmatched bases: 11. This CDR3 is built from 16 residues. CDR3 bases: TGCGCCAGCAGTTCCACGGGGACAGGGGACTTTGAAAAACTGTTTTTT. It codes for CASSSTGTGDFEKLFF.

The count of this clone is one. The chain couples TRBV18 to TRBJ2-7, with 11 bases identical to TRBD1. The J segment lost 4 bases and the V segment lost 0 bases, leaving 2 bases of the junction unmatched. The CDR3 is 15 amino acids. Looked up from germline, CDR1 is KGHSH and CDR2 is LQKENI. The DNA for the CDR3 is TGTGCCAGCTCACCACCGGGACAGGGGGGGTACGAGCAGTACTTC. Residues: CASSPPGQGGYEQYF.

This clone has only a few counts. The chain recombines TRBV13 with TRBJ2-7, with a possible D match to TRBD2 (5 bases). Per the germline V gene, CDR1 is PRHDT and CDR2 is FYEKMQ (reference sequence). This CDR3 spans 14 amino acids. Trimming pared 5 bases from V and 5 bases from J, leaving 16 bases between. The CDR3 is CASSPIGLDNEQYF. For the CDR3, the DNA is TGTGCCAGCAGCCCCATCGGACTGGATAACGAGCAGTACTTC. The whole variable domain, filled in from reference TRBV13 and TRBJ2-7, reads AAGVIQSPRHLIKEKRETATLKCYPIPRHDTVYWYQQGPGQDPQFLISFYEKMQSDKGSIPDRFSAQQFSDYHSELNMSSLELGDSALYFCASSPIGLDNEQYFGPGTRLTVT.

This clone was counted a few times. The CDR3 is CASSLGPSGSSDTQYF. As DNA, the CDR3 is TGCGCCAGCAGCCTCGGGCCTAGCGGGAGTTCAGATACGCAGTATTTT. The V gene is TRBV5-1, the J gene TRBJ2-3, with 10 bases that match TRBD2. The V segment lost 4 bases and the J segment 4 bases; nucleotides outside the gene matches: 9. The CDR3 has 16 residues. From germline, CDR1 is SGHRS and CDR2 YFSETQ.

This sequence joins TRBV6-5 and TRBJ1-4; unclear D gene. CDR1 is MNHEY and CDR2 is SVGAGI in the germline V gene. V was clipped by 4 bases and J by 0 bases, with 9 bases between them. The CDR3 sequence is 15 residues long. CDR3 amino acids: CASSSPGATNEKLFF. The CDR3 DNA follows: TGTGCCAGCAGTTCTCCAGGTGCAACTAATGAAAAACTGTTTTTT.